This T cell receptor (beta chain) was obtained from a study of OX40 agonist ivuxolimab in advanced cancers. Study background: The dose of intravenous ivuxolimab that patients received every 2 weeks ranged from 0.01 to 10 mg/kg. A partial response was reached by three patients: one with hepatocellular carcinoma and two with cutaneous melanoma.

The germline V gene encodes CDR1 MNHEY and CDR2 SMNVEV (reference sequence). The CDR3 runs 15 residues. V lost 5 bases, J lost 4 bases, and 9 bases stayed unmatched. TCRdb keeps only in-frame clones here, not all; method: immunoSEQ multiplex PCR. The sample lists 68,000 or so clones; 82% were seen once. A remark on this clone: Its antigen is unidentified.

At baseline, cycle 4 day 1, and cycle 7 day 1, blood was sampled. General observations from the study: Clonal expansion by week 6 occurred in CD4+ and CD8+ blood T cells (at 0.1 to 3.0 mg/kg).

The TCR sequence derives from an adult with an advanced solid tumor such as melanoma, head and neck, liver or kidney cancer. The starting material was CD4+ or CD8+ T cells sorted from blood, obtained in a trial of the OX40 agonist ivuxolimab. The J gene is TRBJ2-3, the V gene TRBV27, with TRBD2 matching over 7 bases. The CDR3 spells CASSISGTGSDTQYF. CDR3 nucleotide sequence: TGTGCCAGCAGTATCAGCGGGACGGGTTCAGATACGCAGTATTTT.